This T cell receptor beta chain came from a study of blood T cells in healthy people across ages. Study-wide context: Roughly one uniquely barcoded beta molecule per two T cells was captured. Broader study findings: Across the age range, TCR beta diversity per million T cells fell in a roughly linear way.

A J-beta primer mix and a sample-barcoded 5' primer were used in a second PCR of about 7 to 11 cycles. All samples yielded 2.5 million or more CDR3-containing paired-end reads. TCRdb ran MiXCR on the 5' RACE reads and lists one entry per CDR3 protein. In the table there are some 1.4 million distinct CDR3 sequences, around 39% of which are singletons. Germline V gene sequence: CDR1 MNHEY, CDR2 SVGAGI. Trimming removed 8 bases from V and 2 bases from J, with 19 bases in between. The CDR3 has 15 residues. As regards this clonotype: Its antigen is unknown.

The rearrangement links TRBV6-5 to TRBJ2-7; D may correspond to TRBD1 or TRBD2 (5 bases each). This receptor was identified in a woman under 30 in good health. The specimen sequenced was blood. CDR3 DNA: TGTGCCAGCTCAGCGGTCAGGGAGTTCGCCTACGAGCAGTACTTC. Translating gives CASSAVREFAYEQYF.